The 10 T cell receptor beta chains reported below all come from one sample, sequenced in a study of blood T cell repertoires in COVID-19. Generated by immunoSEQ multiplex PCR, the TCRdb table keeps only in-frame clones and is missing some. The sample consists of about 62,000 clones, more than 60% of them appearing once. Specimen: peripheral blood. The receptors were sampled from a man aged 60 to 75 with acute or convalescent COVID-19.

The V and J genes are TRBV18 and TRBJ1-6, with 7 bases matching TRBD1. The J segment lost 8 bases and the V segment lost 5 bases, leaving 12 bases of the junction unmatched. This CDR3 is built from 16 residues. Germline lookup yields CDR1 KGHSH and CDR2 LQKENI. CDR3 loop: CASSKEGAVSDSPLHF. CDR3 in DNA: TGTGCCAGCTCAAAAGAGGGGGCTGTAAGTGATTCACCCCTCCACTTT.

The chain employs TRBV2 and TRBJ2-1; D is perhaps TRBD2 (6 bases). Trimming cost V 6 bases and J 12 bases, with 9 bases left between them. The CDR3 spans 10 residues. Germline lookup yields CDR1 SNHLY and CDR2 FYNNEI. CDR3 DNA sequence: TGTGCCAGCAGCGGGAGTCGGCAGTTCTTC. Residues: CASSGSRQFF.

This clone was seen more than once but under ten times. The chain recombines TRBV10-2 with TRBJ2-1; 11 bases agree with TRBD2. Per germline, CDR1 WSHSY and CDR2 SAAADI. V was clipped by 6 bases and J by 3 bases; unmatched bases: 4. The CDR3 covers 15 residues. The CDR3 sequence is CASRVAGGIYNEQFF. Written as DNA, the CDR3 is TGCGCCAGCAGAGTAGCGGGAGGGATCTACAATGAGCAGTTCTTC.

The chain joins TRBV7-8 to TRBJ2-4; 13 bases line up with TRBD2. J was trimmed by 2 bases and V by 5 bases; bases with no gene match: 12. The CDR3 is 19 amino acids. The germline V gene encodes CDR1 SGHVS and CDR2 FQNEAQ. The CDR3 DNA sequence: TGTGCCAGCAGCCCGTGGTGGACTAGCGGGAGTCAAACCAAAAACATTCAGTACTTC. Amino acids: CASSPWWTSGSQTKNIQYF.

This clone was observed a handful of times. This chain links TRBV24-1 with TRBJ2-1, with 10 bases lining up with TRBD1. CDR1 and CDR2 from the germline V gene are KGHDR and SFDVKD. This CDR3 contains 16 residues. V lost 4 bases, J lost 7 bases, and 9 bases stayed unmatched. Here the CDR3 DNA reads TGTGCCACCAGTGACGCAGGGGGACAGGGGTCGAATGAGCAGTTCTTC. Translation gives CATSDAGGQGSNEQFF.

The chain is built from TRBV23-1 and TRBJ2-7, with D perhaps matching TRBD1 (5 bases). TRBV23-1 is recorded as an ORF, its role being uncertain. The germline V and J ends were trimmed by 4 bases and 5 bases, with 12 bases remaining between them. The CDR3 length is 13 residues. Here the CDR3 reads CASSLAGRNEQYF. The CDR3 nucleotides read TGCGCCAGCAGTCTGGCAGGGCGTAACGAGCAGTACTTC.

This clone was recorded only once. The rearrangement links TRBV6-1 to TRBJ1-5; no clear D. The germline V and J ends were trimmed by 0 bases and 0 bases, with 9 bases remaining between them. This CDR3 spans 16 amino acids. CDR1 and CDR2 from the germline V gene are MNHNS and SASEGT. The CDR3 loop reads CASSEALLASNQPQHF. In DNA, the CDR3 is TGTGCCAGCAGTGAAGCGCTTCTGGCTAGCAATCAGCCCCAGCATTTT.

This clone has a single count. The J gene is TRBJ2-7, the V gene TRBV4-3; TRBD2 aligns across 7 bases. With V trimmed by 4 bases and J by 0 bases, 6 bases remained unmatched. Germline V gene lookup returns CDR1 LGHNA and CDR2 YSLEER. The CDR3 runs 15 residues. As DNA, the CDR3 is TGCGCCAGCAGCCTTCTAGCGGCCTCCTCCTACGAGCAGTACTTC. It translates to CASSLLAASSYEQYF.

In nucleotides, the CDR3 is TGTGCCTGGTCTTTAGCGGGGCGGGCCACAGATACGCAGTATTTT. Amino acids: CAWSLAGRATDTQYF. The V gene is TRBV30, the J gene TRBJ2-3, with TRBD2 identical over 8 bases. The CDR3 spans 15 residues. Trimming removed 5 bases from V and 2 bases from J; junction bases left unmatched: 9. The germline gives CDR1 GTSNPN, CDR2 SVGIG (reference sequence).

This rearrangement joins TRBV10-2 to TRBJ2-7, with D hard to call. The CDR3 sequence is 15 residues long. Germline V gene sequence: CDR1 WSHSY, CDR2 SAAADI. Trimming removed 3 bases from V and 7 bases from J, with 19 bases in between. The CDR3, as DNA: TGCGCCAGCAGTGATATGGTGGGCTCTTCTGGGGAGCAGTACTTC. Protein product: CASSDMVGSSGEQYF.